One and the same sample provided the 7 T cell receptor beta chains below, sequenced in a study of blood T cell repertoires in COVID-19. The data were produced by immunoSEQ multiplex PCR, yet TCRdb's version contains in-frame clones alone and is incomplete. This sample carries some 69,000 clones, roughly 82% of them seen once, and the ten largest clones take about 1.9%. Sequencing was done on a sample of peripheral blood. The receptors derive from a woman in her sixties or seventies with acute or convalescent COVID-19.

The CDR3 spells CASSSQGRGNQPQHF. The CDR3 nucleotides are TGTGCCAGCAGCTCACAGGGTCGGGGCAATCAGCCCCAGCATTTT. V usage is TRBV5-6 and J usage is TRBJ1-5; tentative D call: TRBD1 (6 bases). The V gene's germline CDR1 is SGHDT and CDR2 YYEEEE. Trimming took 3 bases from V and 2 from J, leaving 12 bases between them. This CDR3 region has 15 residues. The whole variable domain, filled in from reference TRBV5-6 and TRBJ1-5, reads DAGVTQSPTHLIKTRGQQVTLRCSPKSGHDTVSWYQQALGQGPQFIFQYYEEEERQRGNFPDRFSGHQFPNYSSELNVNALLLGDSALYLCASSSQGRGNQPQHFGDGTRLSIL.

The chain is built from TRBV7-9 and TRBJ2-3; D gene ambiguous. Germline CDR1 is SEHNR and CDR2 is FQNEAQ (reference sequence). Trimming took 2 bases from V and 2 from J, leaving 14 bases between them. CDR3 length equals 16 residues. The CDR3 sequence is CASSLRSAHYTDTQYF. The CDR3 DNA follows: TGTGCCAGCAGCTTAAGGAGCGCCCACTACACAGATACGCAGTATTTT.

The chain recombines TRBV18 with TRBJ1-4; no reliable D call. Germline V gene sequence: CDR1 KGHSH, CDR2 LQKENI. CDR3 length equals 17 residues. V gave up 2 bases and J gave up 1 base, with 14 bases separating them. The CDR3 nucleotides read TGTGCCAGCTCACCAAGGATGGCGGGTAGAACTAATGAAAAACTGTTTTTT. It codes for CASSPRMAGRTNEKLFF.

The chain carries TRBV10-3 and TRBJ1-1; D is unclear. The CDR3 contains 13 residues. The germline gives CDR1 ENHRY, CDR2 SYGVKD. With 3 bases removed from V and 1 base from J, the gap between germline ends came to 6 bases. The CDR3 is CAISEQQNTEAFF. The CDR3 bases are TGTGCCATCAGTGAACAACAGAACACTGAAGCTTTCTTT.

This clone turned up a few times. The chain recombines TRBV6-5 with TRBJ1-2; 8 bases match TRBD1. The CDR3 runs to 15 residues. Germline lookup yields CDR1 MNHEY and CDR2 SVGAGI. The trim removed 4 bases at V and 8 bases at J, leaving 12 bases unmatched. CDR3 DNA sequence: TGTGCCAGCAGTTCCCTCCCAGGGGGCGCTTGGGGCTACACCTTC. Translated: CASSSLPGGAWGYTF.

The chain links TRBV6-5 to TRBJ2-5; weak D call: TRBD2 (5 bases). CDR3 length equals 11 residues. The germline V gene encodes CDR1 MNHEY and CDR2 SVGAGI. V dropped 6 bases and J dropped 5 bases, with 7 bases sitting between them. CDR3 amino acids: CASRLGETQYF. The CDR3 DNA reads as TGTGCCAGCAGACTAGGGGAGACCCAGTACTTC.

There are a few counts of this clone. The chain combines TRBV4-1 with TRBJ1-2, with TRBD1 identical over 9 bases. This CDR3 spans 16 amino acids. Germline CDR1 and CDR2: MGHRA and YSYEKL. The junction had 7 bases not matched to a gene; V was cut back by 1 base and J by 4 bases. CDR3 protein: CASSQAAGTGTYGYTF. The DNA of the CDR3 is TGCGCCAGCAGCCAAGCTGCCGGGACAGGGACCTATGGCTACACCTTC.